The clone carrying this T cell receptor (beta chain) was recorded many times. The antigen is unknown. This specimen belongs to a study of molecular identifiers for immune sequencing clone quantification. Notes on the study in general: Whereas clones above 20 RNA copies held under 1% of naive-cell molecules, they held over 98% of effector molecules.

Naive CD8 T cells were sorted, and the gate applied was CD8+CD4-CCR7+CD45RA+. Previously described methods and listed TCR primers were used for bulk TCR libraries. TCRdb passed the PCR reads through MiXCR, listing each CDR3 protein once. The table includes about half a million distinct CDR3 sequences, around 23% detected once. The receptor was isolated from a human donor in good health. Some libraries in this study had Jurkat cell RNA spiked in. Sequencing was done on a sample of naive CD8+ T cells from blood, with Jurkat cell RNA spiked in. As to subset: FACS-sorted CD8+CD4-CCR7+CD45RA+ naive T cells.

DNA of the CDR3: TGCGCCAGCAGCTTGACTCCAGCAGGAGACCCTATCTACGAGCAGTACTTC. Its translation: CASSLTPAGDPIYEQYF. This rearrangement joins TRBV5-1 to TRBJ2-7, with D unresolved. V was pared by 1 base and J by 3 bases, with 20 bases between. This CDR3 has 17 residues. In germline, CDR1 is SGHRS, CDR2 YFSETQ.